Sequencing of this T cell receptor (beta chain) was carried out in a study of cytomegalovirus exposure and HLA in healthy donors. General study points: 164 TCR beta chains were listed as cytomegalovirus-associated. Later on, a genetic analysis was performed. It linked a missense variant in DCLRE1C with V- and J-gene trimming of TCR beta. Associated with HLA alleles at 0.05 false discovery rate in a later analysis were approximately 17,000 TCR beta sequences.

Comment on this clone: Its antigen is still unknown.

Primers: 60 Vbeta forward and 13 Jbeta reverse. The protocol was immunoSEQ multiplex PCR, while the TCRdb copy is restricted to in-frame clones and leaves out a portion. This table has 90,000 to 140,000 clones, under 85% appearing once. This CDR3 spans 16 amino acids. The V end was cut by 8 bases, the J end by 1 base, with 18 bases between. Looked up from germline, CDR1 is MNHNY and CDR2 is SVGAGI (reference sequence). The rearrangement links TRBV6-6 to TRBJ2-4, with D hard to call. The origin of this receptor is a woman in her thirties or forties in good health and CMV-seropositive. Sequenced: PBMCs. Written as DNA, the CDR3 is TGTGCCAGCGGATACCCCGTGTCGGAGGCCAAAAACATTCAGTACTTC. This translates into CASGYPVSEAKNIQYF.